These 16 T cell receptor beta chains were all obtained from the same sample, sequenced in a study of T-cell memory formation after mild COVID-19. TCRdb ran MiXCR on the 5' RACE reads and lists one entry per CDR3 protein. The sample has about 250,000 distinct CDR3 sequences; 15% are singletons. Sequences were obtained from PBMCs or a T cell subset sorted from them (not recorded which). All receptors derive from an adult woman who had mild COVID-19 (a few samples of this study predate the infection). Cell type and time point are not known.

The CDR3 sequence: CASSLAPSTGSYNEQFF. CDR3 DNA: TGTGCCAGCAGCTTAGCCCCTAGCACCGGCTCCTACAATGAGCAGTTCTTC. V gene TRBV7-2 combines with J gene TRBJ2-1, with D possibly TRBD2 on 5 matching bases. This CDR3 has 17 residues. CDR1 is SGHTA, CDR2 FQGNSA, per germline. V was trimmed by 0 bases and J by 0 bases, leaving 12 bases between them.

In nucleotides, the CDR3 is TGTGCCAGCAGCCCTTACGGACTAGCGGGGGCCTACAATGAGCAGTTCTTC. This encodes CASSPYGLAGAYNEQFF. The V gene is TRBV3-1, the J gene TRBJ2-1; 13 nucleotides align to TRBD2. The CDR3 is made up of 17 amino acids. Germline V lookup: CDR1 LGHDT, CDR2 YNNKEL (reference sequence). V lost 4 bases, J lost 2 bases, and 5 bases stayed unmatched.

The chain carries TRBV11-2 and TRBJ2-1, with no clear D. CDR3 length equals 12 residues. V was shortened by 1 base and J by 10 bases, with 8 bases between the two germline ends. Germline CDR1 reads SGHAT; CDR2 reads FQNNGV. The CDR3 region has the DNA TGTGCCAGCAGCTTAGTAGCATCCGAGCAGTTCTTC. Its translation is CASSLVASEQFF. Full variable domain (outside the CDR3, taken from reference TRBV11-2 and TRBJ2-1): EAGVAQSPRYKIIEKRQSVAFWCNPISGHATLYWYQQILGQGPKLLIQFQNNGVVDDSQLPKDRFSAERLKGVDSTLKIQPAKLEDSAVYLCASSLVASEQFFGPGTRLTVL.

V usage is TRBV18 and J usage is TRBJ1-3; 9 nucleotides agree with TRBD1. Trimming at V came to 3 bases and at J to 0 bases, leaving 0 bases not matched to a gene. CDR3 size: 15 residues. Germline V gene sequence: CDR1 KGHSH, CDR2 LQKENI. The CDR3 DNA reads as TGTGCCAGCTCACCGGGACAGGGCTCTGGAAACACCATATATTTT. It specifies CASSPGQGSGNTIYF.

The chain couples TRBV18 to TRBJ2-7, with 9 bases lining up with TRBD2. This CDR3 region has 15 residues. Unmatched junction bases numbered 8, after V lost 2 bases and J lost 6 bases. Germline V gene lookup returns CDR1 KGHSH and CDR2 LQKENI. CDR3 in amino acids: CASSPAPGTSTEQYF. The CDR3 DNA is TGTGCCAGCTCACCAGCCCCCGGGACTAGCACCGAGCAGTACTTC.

V usage is TRBV6-5 and J usage is TRBJ2-3; no reliable D call. The V and J ends lost 5 bases and 0 bases respectively, with 12 bases between them. The germline CDR1 and CDR2 sequences are MNHEY and SVGAGI. The CDR3 runs 15 residues. The CDR3 nucleotides read TGTGCCAGCAGTGGCACCGGTGGAAGCACAGATACGCAGTATTTT. Its translation is CASSGTGGSTDTQYF.

The V gene is TRBV30, the J gene TRBJ2-2; TRBD2 is a possible D gene (5 bases). The V gene's germline CDR1 is GTSNPN and CDR2 SVGIG (reference sequence). This CDR3 has 16 amino acids. Trimming stripped 0 bases from V and 3 bases from J, with 14 bases between. The chain's CDR3 is CAWSVLREGYTGELFF. In DNA form, the CDR3 reads TGTGCCTGGAGTGTACTTCGGGAAGGGTACACCGGGGAGCTGTTTTTT.

This clonotype was counted between two and nine times. The chain combines TRBV5-1 with TRBJ2-7; no reliable D call. The CDR3 totals 15 residues. Between the trimmed V and J ends, which lost 0 bases and 3 bases, there was a span of 13 bases. Germline V gives CDR1 SGHRS, CDR2 YFSETQ. The CDR3 coding sequence is TGCGCCAGCAGCTTGGGAGTGTCTCGTCTCTACGAGCAGTACTTC. Its protein product is CASSLGVSRLYEQYF.

This clonotype occurred a few times. The chain uses TRBV6-5 and TRBJ2-7, with 7 positions matching TRBD2. V lost 0 bases to trimming and J lost 4 bases; unmatched junction nucleotides: 3. The CDR3 totals 14 residues. Per germline, CDR1 MNHEY and CDR2 SVGAGI. The DNA of the CDR3 is TGTGCCAGCAGTTACTCCCCGGGACTATACGAGCAGTACTTC. Its protein is CASSYSPGLYEQYF.

The V gene is TRBV4-3, the J gene TRBJ2-7; 7 nucleotides line up with TRBD1. Losses at the gene ends were 3 bases for V and 0 bases for J; bases not matched to a gene: 8. The germline V gene has CDR1 LGHNA and CDR2 YSLEER. This CDR3 contains 16 residues. DNA of the CDR3: TGCGCCAGCAGCCACGGAAGACAGGGCCTCTCCTACGAGCAGTACTTC. The encoded protein is CASSHGRQGLSYEQYF.

This chain links TRBV12-3 or TRBV12-4 with TRBJ2-3, with D tentatively TRBD2 (5 bases). V shed 2 bases and J shed 10 bases, with 10 bases lying between them. This CDR3 contains 12 residues. The CDR3 spells CASSLRGPAQYF. In DNA, the CDR3 is TGTGCCAGCAGTTTACGCGGGCCCGCGCAGTATTTT.

This clonotype occurred many times. The chain couples TRBV25-1 to TRBJ2-7; TRBD1 aligns across 7 bases. The V gene's germline CDR1 is MGHDK and CDR2 SYGVNS. The CDR3 runs 15 residues. J lost 4 bases, V lost 6 bases, and 12 bases had no gene match. CDR3 sequence: CASSPIDRDTYEQYF. The DNA for the CDR3 is TGTGCCAGCAGCCCTATTGACAGGGATACTTACGAGCAGTACTTC.

The V call is TRBV19, the J call TRBJ2-3, with D possibly being TRBD1 (6 bases). CDR1 and CDR2 from the germline V gene are LNHDA and SQIVND (reference sequence). The CDR3 extends over 14 amino acids. The V and J ends lost 6 bases and 6 bases respectively, with 16 bases between them. The CDR3 DNA reads as TGTGCCAGTAGCCAGGGGCGCCAACGGGATACGCAGTATTTT. It codes for CASSQGRQRDTQYF.

This clonotype was seen more than once but under ten times. The CDR3 is CSVDTGEKPEAFF. The CDR3 region has the DNA TGCAGCGTTGATACAGGGGAGAAGCCTGAAGCTTTCTTT. The chain joins TRBV29-1 to TRBJ1-1; 7 positions agree with TRBD1. The V and J ends lost 3 bases and 6 bases, in that order; junction bases with no gene match: 7. Per the germline V gene, CDR1 is SQVTM and CDR2 is ANQGSEA. The CDR3 totals 13 residues.

This clonotype was observed a few times. V and J are TRBV6-5 and TRBJ2-7, with 10 bases aligning to TRBD2. The germline gives CDR1 MNHEY, CDR2 SVGAGI. The CDR3 sequence is 18 residues long. Losses at the gene ends were 7 bases for V and 5 bases for J; bases not matched to a gene: 20. CDR3 bases: TGTGCCAGCAACGCCCGTTACGGGGGTAGCGGGGGGCGGGACGAGCAGTACTTC. This codes for CASNARYGGSGGRDEQYF.

The V call is TRBV7-9, the J call TRBJ1-1; D gene ambiguous. The CDR3 is made up of 14 amino acids. Germline values: CDR1 SEHNR, CDR2 FQNEAQ (reference sequence). The V end was cut by 3 bases, the J end by 0 bases, with 8 bases between. Written as DNA, the CDR3 is TGTGCCAGCAGCTTTGCTAGCATGAACACTGAAGCTTTCTTT. This codes for CASSFASMNTEAFF.